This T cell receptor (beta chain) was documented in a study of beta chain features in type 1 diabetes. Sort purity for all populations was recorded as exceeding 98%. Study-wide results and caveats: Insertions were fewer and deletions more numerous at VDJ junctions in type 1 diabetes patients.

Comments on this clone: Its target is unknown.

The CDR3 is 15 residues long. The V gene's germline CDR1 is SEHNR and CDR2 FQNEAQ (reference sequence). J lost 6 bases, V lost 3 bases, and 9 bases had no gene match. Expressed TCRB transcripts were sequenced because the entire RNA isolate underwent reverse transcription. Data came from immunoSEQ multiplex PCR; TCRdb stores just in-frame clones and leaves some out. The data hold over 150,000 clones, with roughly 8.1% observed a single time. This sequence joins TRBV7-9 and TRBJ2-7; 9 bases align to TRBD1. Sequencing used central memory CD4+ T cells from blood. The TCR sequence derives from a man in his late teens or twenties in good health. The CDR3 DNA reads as TGTGCCAGCAGCTTGGGACAGGGACGGGCAGGCGAGCAGTACTTC. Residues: CASSLGQGRAGEQYF.